The subject of this entry is one TCR beta chain. This clonotype was detected a few times. No antigen is known for it. Within one base of it there is no much larger clone, and no base qualities were kept. The data were obtained in a study of T cell repertoires in cytomegalovirus infection (dated by TCRdb to between 2018 and 2021). Background for the entire study: Peptide stimulations targeted recently identified HLA-C-restricted CMV epitopes, whose presentation resists viral immunomodulation, together with well-studied HLA-B-restricted epitopes. Donor HLA type was relevant to the analysis, as public TCR beta signatures indicated carriage of CMV infection together with the matching HLA type. Results and caveats for the whole study, not just this receptor: In both this cohort and an independent cohort of a few hundred donors, the cumulative frequency of public TCR beta family members distinguished carriers of CMV infection plus the relevant HLA type. The ex vivo response was dominated by HLA-C-restricted CMV-specific TCR beta clonotypes, which also provided the single most frequent clonotype in two of eight donors.

The treatment or condition label, read with the paper, signifies: in vitro stimulation with specific CMV peptide epitopes to enrich CMV-specific T cells. V has 0 bases trimmed and J has 2 bases trimmed; junction bases matching no gene number 5. CDR1 and CDR2 (LGHNA, YNFKEQ) derive from the germline V gene. The CDR3 runs 17 residues from the cysteine to the phenylalanine. The sequence is cut down to CDR3 DNA, 51 bases in frame from base 1. The data were produced on an Illumina HiSeq 1500. The raw public data were reprocessed by TCRdb itself: fastp quality trimming at Q25, MiXCR clonotype calling, in-frame beta chains only. Merged by CDR3 protein, the rows form single entries marked with the most common genes and DNA. This sample gives a few hundred thousand distinct CDR3 sequences in total; around 35% of them show up just once. Under 20% of the sample belongs to the ten largest clones.

This receptor was identified in a human donor in good health (CMV status not recorded). Some clones in this sample may be carry-over from other donors' samples. The sequences come from cultured PBMCs, collected from culture after CMV antigen stimulation. The chain is made from TRBV4-2 and TRBJ2-2; the junction holds 8 bases that match TRBD2. DNA sequence: TGTGCCAGCAGCCAAGATTGGCTAGCGGGTAACACCGGGGAGCTGTTTTTT. This translates into CASSQDWLAGNTGELFF.